A selection of T cell receptor beta chains follows, all from one sample in a study of blood T cell repertoires in COVID-19. Method: immunoSEQ multiplex PCR; TCRdb's copy keeps in-frame clones and lacks some. The sample has roughly 130,000 clones, about 87% seen once. Material: peripheral blood. All receptors come from a man aged 55 to 70 with active or convalescent COVID-19. Each CDR3 is given with its conserved first and last residue. The D gene is left open where the match is weak. Rows give clone size only sometimes, using once, few, many, or a class for an expanded clone.

clone_size	d_call	v_call	j_call	cdr3_aa
.	TRBD1	TRBV4-1	TRBJ1-4	CASSQASGQGVEKLFF
.	.	TRBV4-1	TRBJ2-7	CASSLQGGWPARPYEQYF
.	TRBD1	TRBV28	TRBJ1-5	CASSLQRQGSNQPQHF
.	TRBD2	TRBV3-1/TRBV3-2	TRBJ2-3	CASSAGGGADTQYF
.	.	TRBV5-1	TRBJ2-1	CASSLYKGTYNEQFF
.	TRBD1	TRBV9	TRBJ2-7	CASSVAPGQAYEQYF
.	.	TRBV5-5	TRBJ1-6	CASRRELTTYNSPLHF
.	TRBD1	TRBV7-9	TRBJ2-3	CASSLTGGMDTQYF
once	.	TRBV6-5	TRBJ2-7	CASTRDTFYEQYF
.	.	TRBV28	TRBJ1-6	CASSLGQGGSPLHF
once	TRBD1	TRBV5-1	TRBJ2-1	CASSSGTGKFF
.	.	TRBV29-1	TRBJ2-2	CSGSGGRTGELFF
.	TRBD2	TRBV2	TRBJ2-7	CASSAGLAGWNEQYF
.	TRBD1	TRBV11-2	TRBJ2-6	CASSSSGTVTGANVLTF
once	TRBD2	TRBV3-1/TRBV3-2	TRBJ2-1	CASSGSGRGRGEQFF
.	.	TRBV28	TRBJ2-4	CASSSPRLAKNIQYF
.	TRBD2	TRBV2	TRBJ2-7	CASRRTGLGYEQYF
.	.	TRBV4-1	TRBJ1-2	CASSQDRGTGGYTF
.	.	TRBV19	TRBJ1-2	CASRRGQTFSNYGYTF
.	TRBD1	TRBV28	TRBJ1-2	CASSSTGGGYGYTF
.	TRBD1	TRBV9	TRBJ1-1	CASSVEDRVTEAFF
.	TRBD2	TRBV6-6	TRBJ2-7	CASGGSQYEQYF
.	.	TRBV7-9	TRBJ1-2	CASSLEVGGYGYTF
few	.	TRBV27	TRBJ2-2	CASRMSSVIGELFF
.	TRBD1	TRBV2	TRBJ1-4	CASRRDRATNEKLFF
.	.	TRBV9	TRBJ1-6	CASPGGNYNSPLHF
.	.	TRBV6-1	TRBJ1-5	CASSENPTVRSQPQHF
.	TRBD2	TRBV29-1	TRBJ2-1	CSGAGTTRVNEQFF
.	.	TRBV14	TRBJ1-1	CASSQGGWTVNTEAFF
.	TRBD2	TRBV18	TRBJ2-3	CASSPLASGADTQYF